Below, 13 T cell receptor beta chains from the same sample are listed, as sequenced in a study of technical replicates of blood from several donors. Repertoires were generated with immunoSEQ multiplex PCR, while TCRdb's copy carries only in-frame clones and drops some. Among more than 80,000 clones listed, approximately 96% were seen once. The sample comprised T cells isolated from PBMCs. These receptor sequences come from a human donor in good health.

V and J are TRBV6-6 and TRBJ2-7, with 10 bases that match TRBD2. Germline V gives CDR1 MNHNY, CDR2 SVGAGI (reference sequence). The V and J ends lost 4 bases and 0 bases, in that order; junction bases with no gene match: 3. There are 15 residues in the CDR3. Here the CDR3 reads CASSFGTSVSYEQYF. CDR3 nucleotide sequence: TGTGCCAGCAGTTTCGGGACTAGCGTCTCCTACGAGCAGTACTTC.

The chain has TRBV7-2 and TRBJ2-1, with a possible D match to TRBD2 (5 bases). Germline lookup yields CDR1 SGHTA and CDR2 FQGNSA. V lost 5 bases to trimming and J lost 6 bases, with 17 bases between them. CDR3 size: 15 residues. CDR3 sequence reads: CASSRGELVRNEQFF. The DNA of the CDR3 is TGTGCCAGCAGCCGGGGTGAACTAGTCCGCAATGAGCAGTTCTTC.

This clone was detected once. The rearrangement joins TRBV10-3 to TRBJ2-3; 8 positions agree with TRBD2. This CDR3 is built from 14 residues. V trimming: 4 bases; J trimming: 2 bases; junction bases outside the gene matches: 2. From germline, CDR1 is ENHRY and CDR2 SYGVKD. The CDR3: CAISVGRDTDTQYF. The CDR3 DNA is TGTGCCATCAGTGTCGGGAGGGACACAGATACGCAGTATTTT.

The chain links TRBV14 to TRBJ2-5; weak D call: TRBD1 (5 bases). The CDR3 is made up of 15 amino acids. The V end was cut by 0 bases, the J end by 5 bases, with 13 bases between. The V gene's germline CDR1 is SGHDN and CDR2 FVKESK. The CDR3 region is CASSQEWTSRETQYF. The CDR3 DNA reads TGTGCCAGCAGCCAAGAATGGACATCTCGGGAGACCCAGTACTTC.

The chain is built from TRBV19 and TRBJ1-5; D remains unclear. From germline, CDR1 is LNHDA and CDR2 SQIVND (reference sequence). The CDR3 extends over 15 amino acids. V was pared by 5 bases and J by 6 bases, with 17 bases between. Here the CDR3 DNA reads TGTGCCAGTAGTGTCGACGGCCTAAAGCGTCAGCCCCAGCATTTT. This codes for CASSVDGLKRQPQHF.

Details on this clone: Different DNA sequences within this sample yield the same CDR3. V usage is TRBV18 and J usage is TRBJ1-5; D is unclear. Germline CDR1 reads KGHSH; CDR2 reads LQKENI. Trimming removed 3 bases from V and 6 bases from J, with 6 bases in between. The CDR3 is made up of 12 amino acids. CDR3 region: CASSPGGQPQHF. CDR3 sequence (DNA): TGTGCCAGCTCACCGGGAGGTCAGCCCCAGCATTTT.

CDR3: CSVGMAGVQETQYF. CDR3 sequence (DNA): TGCAGCGTTGGAATGGCGGGGGTCCAAGAGACCCAGTACTTC. The gene calls are TRBV29-1 and TRBJ2-5; 7 bases are a match to TRBD2. There are 14 residues in the CDR3. The V segment lost 4 bases and the J segment 1 base; nucleotides outside the gene matches: 6. Germline lookup yields CDR1 SQVTM and CDR2 ANQGSEA.

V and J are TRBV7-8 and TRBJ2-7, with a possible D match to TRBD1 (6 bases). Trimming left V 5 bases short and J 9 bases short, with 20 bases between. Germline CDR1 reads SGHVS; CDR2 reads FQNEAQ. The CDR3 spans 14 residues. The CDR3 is CASSQQGVQIRQYF. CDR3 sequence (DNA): TGTGCCAGCAGCCAACAGGGTGTACAAATTAGGCAGTACTTC.

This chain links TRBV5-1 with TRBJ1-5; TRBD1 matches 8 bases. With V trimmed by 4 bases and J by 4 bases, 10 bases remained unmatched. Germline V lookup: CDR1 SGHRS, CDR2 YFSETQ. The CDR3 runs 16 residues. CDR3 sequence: CASSAGQAPVNQPQHF. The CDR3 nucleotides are TGCGCCAGCAGCGCGGGACAGGCGCCCGTTAATCAGCCCCAGCATTTT.

CDR3 sequence (DNA): TGCGCCAGCAGCCGCCCGGGGGGCACTGAAGCTTTCTTT. It is translated as CASSRPGGTEAFF. The rearrangement links TRBV5-1 to TRBJ1-1, with D perhaps matching TRBD1 (5 bases). The length of the CDR3 is 13 residues. The germline gives CDR1 SGHRS, CDR2 YFSETQ. V lost 4 bases, J lost 4 bases, and 11 bases lay in between.

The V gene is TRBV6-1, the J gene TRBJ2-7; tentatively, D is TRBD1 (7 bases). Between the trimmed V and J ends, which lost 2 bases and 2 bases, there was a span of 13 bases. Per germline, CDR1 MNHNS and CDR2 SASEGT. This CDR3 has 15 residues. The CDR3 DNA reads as TGTGCCAGCAGTGAAAGGGGGGACAGCACCTACGAGCAGTACTTC. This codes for CASSERGDSTYEQYF.

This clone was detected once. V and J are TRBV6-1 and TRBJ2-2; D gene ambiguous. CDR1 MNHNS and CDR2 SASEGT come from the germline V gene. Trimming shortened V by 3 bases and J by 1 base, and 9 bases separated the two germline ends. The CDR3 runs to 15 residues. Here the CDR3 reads CASSEVAMNTGELFF. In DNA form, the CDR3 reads TGTGCCAGCAGTGAGGTAGCCATGAACACCGGGGAGCTGTTTTTT.

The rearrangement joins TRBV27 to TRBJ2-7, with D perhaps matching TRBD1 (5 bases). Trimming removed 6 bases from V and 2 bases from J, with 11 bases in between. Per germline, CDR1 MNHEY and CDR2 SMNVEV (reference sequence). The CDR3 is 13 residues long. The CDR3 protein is CASSQTDAYEQYF. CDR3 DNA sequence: TGTGCCAGCAGCCAGACAGACGCCTACGAGCAGTACTTC.